These T cell receptor beta chains were read from a single sample in a study of shared clonotypes between healthy human individuals. Here immunoSEQ multiplex PCR was the method, and the copy in TCRdb shows in-frame clones only, minus some. The table has roughly 2.6 million clones, more than 90% seen once. Sequenced: naive CD4+ T cells sorted from blood. The receptor set was obtained from a young man in good health. Each CDR3 is given with its conserved first and last residue. D genes are given only for firm matches. Rows give clone size only sometimes, using once, few, many, or a class for an expanded clone.

v_gene: TRBV6-1
abundance: .
j_gene: TRBJ1-2
d_gene: TRBD1
CDR3nt: TGTGCCAGCAGTGAACCGGGACAGGGAGTCTATGGCTACACCTTC
CDR3aa: CASSEPGQGVYGYTF

v_gene: TRBV11-3
abundance: .
j_gene: TRBJ2-1
d_gene: TRBD1
CDR3nt: TGTGCCAGCAGCTCCGGGACAGCTCACAATGAGCAGTTCTTC
CDR3aa: CASSSGTAHNEQFF

v_gene: TRBV5-1
abundance: .
j_gene: TRBJ2-1
d_gene: .
CDR3nt: TGCGCCAGCAGCTTCCCCGGACCTAACAATGAGCAGTTCTTC
CDR3aa: CASSFPGPNNEQFF

v_gene: TRBV6-5
abundance: .
j_gene: TRBJ1-2
d_gene: TRBD1
CDR3nt: TGTGCCAGCAGCCAGGGACAGGGTGATGGCTACACCTTC
CDR3aa: CASSQGQGDGYTF

v_gene: TRBV5-1
abundance: .
j_gene: TRBJ2-5
d_gene: .
CDR3nt: TGCGCCAGCAGCTTGGCAGAGGGGGGGAAGACCCAGTACTTC
CDR3aa: CASSLAEGGKTQYF

v_gene: TRBV7-9
abundance: .
j_gene: TRBJ2-1
d_gene: TRBD2
CDR3nt: TGTGCCAGCAGGACAGCGGGACGGAGTGAGCAGTTCTTC
CDR3aa: CASRTAGRSEQFF

v_gene: TRBV10-1
abundance: .
j_gene: TRBJ1-1
d_gene: TRBD1
CDR3nt: TGCGCCAGCAGTCACAGGGGGCTGCGGACTGAAGCTTTCTTT
CDR3aa: CASSHRGLRTEAFF

v_gene: TRBV5-1
abundance: .
j_gene: TRBJ2-5
d_gene: .
CDR3nt: TGCGCCAGCAGGGGGGGACCAACTCAAGAGACCCAGTACTTC
CDR3aa: CASRGGPTQETQYF

v_gene: TRBV5-1
abundance: .
j_gene: TRBJ2-2
d_gene: .
CDR3nt: TGCGCCAGCAGCCAGGCTATGATCAACACCGGGGAGCTGTTTTTT
CDR3aa: CASSQAMINTGELFF

v_gene: TRBV14
abundance: .
j_gene: TRBJ2-2
d_gene: .
CDR3nt: TGTGCCAGCAGCCTTAACCTCCAGGCAACCGGGGAGCTGTTTTTT
CDR3aa: CASSLNLQATGELFF

v_gene: TRBV4-1
abundance: once
j_gene: TRBJ1-6
d_gene: TRBD1
CDR3nt: TGCGCCAGCAGCCCAGGACAGGGGGCCTATAATTCACCCCTCCACTTT
CDR3aa: CASSPGQGAYNSPLHF

v_gene: TRBV5-1
abundance: .
j_gene: TRBJ2-7
d_gene: TRBD1
CDR3nt: TGCGCCAGCAGCCCGGGACAGGGGGCCGGCGAGCAGTACTTC
CDR3aa: CASSPGQGAGEQYF

v_gene: TRBV7-2
abundance: few
j_gene: TRBJ1-5
d_gene: .
CDR3nt: TGTGCCAGCAGTCTAATGGAACAGCCCCAGCATTTT
CDR3aa: CASSLMEQPQHF

v_gene: TRBV6-6
abundance: .
j_gene: TRBJ1-6
d_gene: .
CDR3nt: TGTGCCAGCAGCAGAAGAGAAGATAGTTCACCCCTCCACTTT
CDR3aa: CASSRREDSSPLHF

v_gene: TRBV18
abundance: .
j_gene: TRBJ2-6
d_gene: .
CDR3nt: TGTGCCAGCTCACCGACGACAGGCCCCTCTGGGGCCAACGTCCTGACTTTC
CDR3aa: CASSPTTGPSGANVLTF

v_gene: TRBV28
abundance: .
j_gene: TRBJ2-2
d_gene: TRBD1
CDR3nt: TGTGCCAGCAGTTTATCCGACAGGGGGGTTCGCACCGGGGAGCTGTTTTTT
CDR3aa: CASSLSDRGVRTGELFF

v_gene: TRBV5-1
abundance: .
j_gene: TRBJ2-1
d_gene: TRBD1
CDR3nt: TGCGCCAGCAGCTTGGCGACAGGGGGCGCCCCATTTTTCAATGAGCAGTTCTTC
CDR3aa: CASSLATGGAPFFNEQFF

v_gene: TRBV6-1
abundance: once
j_gene: TRBJ2-1
d_gene: .
CDR3nt: TGTGCCAGCAGTGAAAGGGGCCCGTTCGGTACTCGCCTAACTGCTGAGCAGTTCTTC
CDR3aa: CASSERGPFGTRLTAEQFF